These 10 T cell receptor beta chains originate from one sample sequenced in a study of T cell clonotyping in hematopoietic cell transplantation. Time point indicated: recipient sample about 28 days before transplant, after cytoreduction. The table came from immunoSEQ multiplex PCR; TCRdb's copy has only in-frame clones and leaves some out. The repertoire consists of roughly 45,000 clones, with around 84% occurring once and the leading ten covering 5.9%. The sample consisted of peripheral blood mononuclear cells, taken before stem cell transplant. The receptors were sampled from a man between 60 and 70 years old with biphenotypic leukemia. Some clones in this sample may be carry-over from other donors' samples.

The chain is built from TRBV30 and TRBJ1-5; D gene unclear. This CDR3 has 17 residues. The V end was cut by 0 bases, the J end by 3 bases, with 18 bases between. CDR1 GTSNPN and CDR2 SVGIG come from the germline V gene (reference sequence). The CDR3 here is CAWSVREGSANNQPQHF. CDR3 DNA sequence: TGTGCCTGGAGTGTACGAGAGGGATCGGCCAACAATCAGCCCCAGCATTTT.

J is TRBJ2-1 and V is TRBV5-1; 12 nucleotides match TRBD2. The V gene end was trimmed by 0 bases and the J gene end by 8 bases; junction bases not matched to a gene: 6. Germline lookup yields CDR1 SGHRS and CDR2 YFSETQ. CDR3 size: 16 residues. This CDR3 reads CASSLGLAGDFDEQFF. The CDR3 DNA reads TGCGCCAGCAGCTTGGGACTAGCGGGAGACTTCGATGAGCAGTTCTTC.

This chain connects TRBV30 to TRBJ1-2, with no clear D. The ends were cut back, 4 bases at V and 0 bases at J, with 12 bases in the middle. Germline lookup yields CDR1 GTSNPN and CDR2 SVGIG (reference sequence). CDR3 size: 14 residues. CDR3 coding DNA: TGTGCCTGGACTTTCGCGACTACTAACTATGGCTACACCTTC. This sequence encodes CAWTFATTNYGYTF.

This clone was seen once. The rearrangement uses TRBV9 and TRBJ1-1; 7 positions match TRBD1. J gave up 4 bases and V 2 bases, and 11 bases lay outside the gene matches. Per the germline V gene, CDR1 is SGDLS and CDR2 is YYNGEE. The CDR3 is 16 amino acids. DNA for the CDR3: TGTGCCAGCAGCGTTCGAGTAGGGGGCGAGGCCACTGAAGCTTTCTTT. This gives the protein CASSVRVGGEATEAFF.

The V call is TRBV9, the J call TRBJ2-6; the D call may be TRBD1 or TRBD2 (5 bases each). Germline values: CDR1 SGDLS, CDR2 YYNGEE. The CDR3 contains 15 residues. V was trimmed by 4 bases and J by 3 bases, leaving 11 bases between them. The CDR3, as DNA: TGTGCCAGCAGCCCTTCAGGGAGTGGGGCCAACGTCCTGACTTTC. Protein product: CASSPSGSGANVLTF.

This clone was counted only a few times. The J gene is TRBJ1-1, the V gene TRBV7-9, with TRBD1 matching over 8 bases. The CDR3 has 12 residues. In germline, CDR1 is SEHNR, CDR2 FQNEAQ (reference sequence). The V gene end was trimmed by 5 bases and the J gene end by 7 bases; junction bases not matched to a gene: 3. CDR3: CASSIGTGEAFF. The CDR3 bases are TGTGCCAGCAGCATTGGGACAGGTGAAGCTTTCTTT.

This chain's CDR3 is CASSPGLAGGSPYEQYF. CDR3 sequence (DNA): TGCGCCAGCAGCCCCGGACTAGCGGGAGGGTCCCCCTACGAGCAGTACTTC. The chain links TRBV4-1 to TRBJ2-7, with 15 bases that match TRBD2. Germline V lookup: CDR1 MGHRA, CDR2 YSYEKL. J gave up 2 bases and V 4 bases, and 6 bases lay outside the gene matches. The CDR3 is made up of 17 amino acids.

V and J are TRBV19 and TRBJ1-5, with D hard to call. Germline CDR1 reads LNHDA; CDR2 reads SQIVND (reference sequence). This CDR3 contains 14 residues. Trimming stripped 4 bases from V and 1 base from J, with 8 bases between. The CDR3 DNA reads as TGTGCCAGTAGTAGAGAGGACAGCAATCAGCCCCAGCATTTT. Its protein is CASSREDSNQPQHF.

The chain has TRBV4-2 and TRBJ1-2; 7 nucleotides match TRBD1. The CDR3 runs to 18 residues. With V trimmed by 1 base and J by 1 base, 12 bases remained unmatched. Germline CDR1 is LGHNA and CDR2 is YNFKEQ. CDR3 bases: TGTGCCAGCAGCCAAGTAGGGGGCCGAGCCCTTAATAACTATGGCTACACCTTC. Amino acids: CASSQVGGRALNNYGYTF.

The V and J genes are TRBV7-3 and TRBJ1-1; the D gene is possibly TRBD1 (5 bases). CDR1 is SGHTA, CDR2 FQGTGA, per germline. V was pared by 4 bases and J by 4 bases, with 10 bases between. This CDR3 contains 13 residues. Here the CDR3 reads CASSSEGSTEAFF. As DNA, the CDR3 is TGTGCCAGCAGCTCGGAGGGGAGCACTGAAGCTTTCTTT. The complete variable domain, with remaining parts taken from reference TRBV7-3 and TRBJ1-1, reads GAGVSQTPSNKVTEKGKYVELRCDPISGHTALYWYRQSLGQGPEFLIYFQGTGAADDSGLPNDRFFAVRPEGSVSTLKIQRTERGDSAVYLCASSSEGSTEAFFGQGTRLTVV.